This T cell receptor beta chain derives from a study of OX40 agonist ivuxolimab in advanced cancers. Study information: Patients received intravenous ivuxolimab every 2 weeks at 0.01 to 10 mg/kg.

Profiled with immunoSEQ multiplex PCR; TCRdb holds only in-frame clones, not every one. Of 74,000 or so clones listed, around 91% are singletons. This CDR3 contains 13 residues. Germline V lookup: CDR1 LNHDA, CDR2 SQIVND (reference sequence). Trimming removed 3 bases at V and 7 bases at J, with 12 bases between. Sequenced here: CD4+ or CD8+ T cells sorted from blood, sampled in a trial of the OX40 agonist ivuxolimab. The sequence derives from an adult with an advanced solid tumor such as melanoma, head and neck, liver or kidney cancer. The rearrangement links TRBV19 to TRBJ1-1, with no clear D. CDR3 in amino acids: CASSIQRVGEAFF. The CDR3 DNA follows: TGTGCCAGTAGTATCCAAAGGGTCGGTGAAGCTTTCTTT.